Sequencing of this T cell receptor (beta chain) was carried out in a study of cytomegalovirus exposure and HLA in healthy donors. In nominal health when sampled, donors likely had unrecorded immune exposures nonetheless. The CDR3 length is 14 residues. Trimming pared 3 bases from V and 2 bases from J, leaving 11 bases between. Germline V lookup: CDR1 SGHTA, CDR2 FQGNSA. PCR was performed using 60 Vbeta and 13 Jbeta primers. Here immunoSEQ multiplex PCR was the method, and the copy in TCRdb shows in-frame clones only, minus some. There are some 48,000 clones in the sample, with roughly a quarter held by the top ten.

Sequencing input: PBMCs. The clonotype was recovered from a man in his forties in good health and CMV-seropositive. The rearrangement links TRBV7-2 to TRBJ2-7; D ambiguous. The CDR3 DNA reads TGTGCCAGCAGCTTCTCCAGGCCTGCCTACGAGCAGTACTTC. It yields the protein CASSFSRPAYEQYF. Full variable domain (rest looked up from reference TRBV7-2 and TRBJ2-7): GAGVSQSPSNKVTEKGKDVELRCDPISGHTALYWYRQSLGQGLEFLIYFQGNSAPDKSGLPSDRFSAERTGGSVSTLTIQRTQQEDSAVYLCASSFSRPAYEQYFGPGTRLTVT.